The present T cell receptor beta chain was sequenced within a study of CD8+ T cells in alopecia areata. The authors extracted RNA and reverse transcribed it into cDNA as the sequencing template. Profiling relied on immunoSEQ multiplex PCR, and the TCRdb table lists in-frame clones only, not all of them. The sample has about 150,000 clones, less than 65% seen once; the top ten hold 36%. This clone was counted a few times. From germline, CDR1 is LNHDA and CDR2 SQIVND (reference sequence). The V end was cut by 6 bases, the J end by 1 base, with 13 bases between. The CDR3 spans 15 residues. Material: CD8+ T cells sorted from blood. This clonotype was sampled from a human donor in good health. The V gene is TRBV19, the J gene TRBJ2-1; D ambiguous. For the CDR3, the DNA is TGTGCCAGTAGCATGGATCCTAATTCCTACAATGAGCAGTTCTTC. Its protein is CASSMDPNSYNEQFF.